The 28 T cell receptor beta chains given below trace back to one sample, sequenced in a study of OX40 agonist ivuxolimab in advanced cancers. Sequenced by immunoSEQ multiplex PCR; TCRdb stores in-frame clones only, minus some. The sample shows 71,000 or so clones, approximately 90% of them seen only once. The starting material was CD4+ or CD8+ T cells sorted from blood, obtained in a trial of the OX40 agonist ivuxolimab. The receptors were gathered from an adult with an advanced solid tumor such as melanoma, head and neck, liver or kidney cancer.

V is TRBV2 and J is TRBJ2-7; D is perhaps TRBD1 (5 bases). From germline, CDR1 is SNHLY and CDR2 FYNNEI. This CDR3 is built from 12 residues. The V gene lost 4 bases and the J gene lost 3 bases, with 7 bases spanning the gap. The CDR3 sequence is CASSVRGYEQYF. In DNA form, the CDR3 reads TGTGCCAGCAGTGTTAGGGGCTACGAGCAGTACTTC.

This clone was counted only a few times. The chain couples TRBV10-3 to TRBJ1-1; 8 bases fit TRBD1. In germline, CDR1 is ENHRY, CDR2 SYGVKD. The V segment lost 5 bases and the J segment 2 bases; nucleotides outside the gene matches: 4. The CDR3 length is 14 residues. The CDR3 loop is CAISPGQANTEAFF. CDR3 DNA: TGTGCCATCAGTCCGGGACAGGCTAACACTGAAGCTTTCTTT.

This clone has a handful of counts. The chain couples TRBV10-1 to TRBJ1-5; D is ambiguous. Germline V gives CDR1 WNHNN, CDR2 SYGVQD (reference sequence). The length of the CDR3 is 11 residues. V was trimmed by 8 bases and J by 7 bases, leaving 9 bases between them. The CDR3 reads CASLGKQPQHF. The CDR3 region has the DNA TGCGCCAGCCTAGGGAAGCAGCCCCAGCATTTT.

The chain employs TRBV11-2 and TRBJ2-7, with TRBD1 matching over 10 bases. CDR3 length: 15 amino acids. V shed 4 bases, J shed 6 bases, and the junction held 9 bases outside the gene matches. Germline V lookup: CDR1 SGHAT, CDR2 FQNNGV. The DNA for the CDR3 is TGTGCCAGCAGCTCCCACCGGGACAGGGGTGCCGAGCAGTACTTC. Translating it yields CASSSHRDRGAEQYF.

CDR3 loop: CASSQGTTDRGLYEQYF. For the CDR3, the DNA is TGCGCCAGCAGCCAGGGGACTACGGACAGGGGGCTGTACGAGCAGTACTTC. The V call is TRBV4-1, the J call TRBJ2-7, with TRBD1 identical over 11 bases. This CDR3 spans 17 amino acids. Per the germline V gene, CDR1 is MGHRA and CDR2 is YSYEKL. Trimming cost V 3 bases and J 4 bases; bases outside gene matches: 11.

The chain uses TRBV19 and TRBJ2-7, with D perhaps TRBD2 (6 bases). Trimming took off 3 bases at V and 1 base at J, with 16 bases between the two ends. Germline V gene lookup returns CDR1 LNHDA and CDR2 SQIVND (reference sequence). The CDR3 covers 16 residues. CDR3 residues: CASSILGLSGSYEQYF. The CDR3 DNA is TGTGCCAGTAGTATTCTTGGCCTTAGCGGATCCTACGAGCAGTACTTC.

This CDR3 is CASSVALAGEASSYNEQFF. CDR3 nucleotides: TGTGCCAGCAGCGTAGCACTAGCGGGGGAGGCGAGCTCCTACAATGAGCAGTTCTTC. The chain carries TRBV9 and TRBJ2-1, with 11 nucleotides matching TRBD2. V was clipped by 0 bases and J by 0 bases; unmatched bases: 8. In germline, CDR1 is SGDLS, CDR2 YYNGEE. The CDR3 length is 19 residues.

This chain uses TRBV5-4 with TRBJ2-3; 16 bases match TRBD2. The CDR3 has 19 residues. The V gene's germline CDR1 is SGHNT and CDR2 YYREEE (reference sequence). V dropped 4 bases and J dropped 3; count of bases not matched to a gene: 11. The CDR3 spells CASSRPGLAGGPETDTQYF. CDR3 DNA: TGTGCCAGCAGCCGACCGGGACTAGCGGGAGGGCCTGAGACAGATACGCAGTATTTT.

There are a few counts of this clone. The chain couples TRBV5-4 to TRBJ1-1; perhaps TRBD1 as D (6 bases). The CDR3 length is 12 residues. The V end was cut by 9 bases, the J end by 11 bases, with 20 bases between. The V gene's germline CDR1 is SGHNT and CDR2 YYREEE (reference sequence). The DNA of the CDR3 is TGTGCCATGAGTAGGGGGAACCTCGGGGCTTTCTTT. Its translation is CAMSRGNLGAFF.

The rearrangement uses TRBV11-2 and TRBJ1-3; D call uncertain. The CDR3 is 13 residues long. In germline, CDR1 is SGHAT, CDR2 FQNNGV. V dropped 5 bases and J dropped 2 bases, with 7 bases sitting between them. The CDR3 protein is CASSPHAGNTIYF. Written as DNA, the CDR3 is TGTGCCAGCAGCCCCCATGCTGGAAACACCATATATTTT.

The chain couples TRBV2 to TRBJ2-3; possible D gene TRBD2, 6 bases. Germline V gene sequence: CDR1 SNHLY, CDR2 FYNNEI. This CDR3 is built from 14 residues. V lost 6 bases and J 0 bases, leaving 10 bases between the germline ends. The CDR3 sequence is CASSGGVSTDTQYF. CDR3 bases: TGTGCCAGCAGCGGGGGAGTTAGCACAGATACGCAGTATTTT.

V and J are TRBV5-6 and TRBJ1-1, with D perhaps TRBD1 (6 bases). The germline V gene encodes CDR1 SGHDT and CDR2 YYEEEE. CDR3 length equals 15 residues. V was cut by 4 bases and J by 6 bases, with 19 bases left in between. CDR3 DNA: TGTGCCAGCAGCCCGTCACAGGGTCTGAGGGCTGAAGCTTTCTTT. Protein: CASSPSQGLRAEAFF.

The V gene is TRBV18, the J gene TRBJ2-1; 8 bases align to TRBD2. V shed 3 bases and J 5 bases; nucleotides not matched to a gene: 9. CDR3 size: 16 residues. The germline gives CDR1 KGHSH, CDR2 LQKENI. CDR3 in DNA: TGTGCCAGCTCACCGACACCCAGCGGGGGAGACAATGAGCAGTTCTTC. It encodes CASSPTPSGGDNEQFF.

The chain couples TRBV18 to TRBJ1-1; 8 positions match TRBD1. This CDR3 is built from 16 residues. The J segment lost 10 bases and the V segment lost 3 bases, leaving 16 bases of the junction unmatched. Germline assignment: CDR1 KGHSH and CDR2 LQKENI. The CDR3 region has the DNA TGTGCCAGCTCACCCCCCGCTACAGGGGGATCAGAGGTAGCTTTCTTT. Protein: CASSPPATGGSEVAFF.

The chain is built from TRBV7-2 and TRBJ2-7, with TRBD2 matching 14 bases. V shed 5 bases and J 1 base; nucleotides not matched to a gene: 10. The germline V gene encodes CDR1 SGHTA and CDR2 FQGNSA. The CDR3 contains 18 residues. The CDR3 loop reads CASSIRTSGGTTSYEQYF. In DNA form, the CDR3 reads TGTGCCAGCAGCATACGGACTAGCGGGGGGACGACTTCCTACGAGCAGTACTTC.

The chain links TRBV5-4 to TRBJ2-4; maybe TRBD2 (6 bases). The CDR3 has 13 residues. Trimming left V 0 bases short and J 6 bases short, with 7 bases between. Germline V lookup: CDR1 SGHNT, CDR2 YYREEE (reference sequence). In nucleotides, the CDR3 is TGTGCCAGCAGCTTGGGGAGGGGAAACATTCAGTACTTC. Its translation: CASSLGRGNIQYF.

This chain joins TRBV11-3 and TRBJ2-2, with 8 positions matching TRBD2. This CDR3 contains 16 residues. Germline lookup yields CDR1 SGHNT and CDR2 YENEEA. After removal of 4 bases from V and 2 bases from J, the junction contained 6 bases not matched to a gene. CDR3 coding DNA: TGTGCCAGCAGCTCCTTTAGCGGGATAAACACCGGGGAGCTGTTTTTT. It is translated as CASSSFSGINTGELFF.

This rearrangement joins TRBV21-1 to TRBJ2-3; the table's D call, TRBD1, has no DNA check behind it. TRBV21-1 is annotated as a pseudogene. This CDR3 has 15 amino acids. The CDR3 loop is CASTHDRGRADTQYF. DNA for the CDR3: TGTGCCAGCACTCATGACAGGGGGCGGGCAGATACGCAGTATTTT.

This chain links TRBV29-1 with TRBJ1-2, with no clear D. V was cut by 4 bases and J by 2 bases, with 2 bases left in between. There are 10 residues in the CDR3. The germline gives CDR1 SQVTM, CDR2 ANQGSEA. The CDR3 DNA sequence: TGCAGCGTTGGGAACTATGGCTACACCTTC. Protein product: CSVGNYGYTF.

The V call is TRBV6-5, the J call TRBJ2-5; 8 nucleotides align to TRBD1. Germline V gene lookup returns CDR1 MNHEY and CDR2 SVGAGI. The CDR3 contains 14 residues. V was clipped by 8 bases and J by 4 bases; unmatched bases: 9. The CDR3 loop reads CASGQGRRRETQYF. For the CDR3, the DNA is TGTGCCAGCGGACAGGGACGGAGGAGAGAGACCCAGTACTTC.

V gene TRBV6-6 combines with J gene TRBJ1-3; 7 nucleotides line up with TRBD1. V lost 6 bases and J lost 0; bases outside the gene matches: 5. Germline V gives CDR1 MNHNY, CDR2 SVGAGI (reference sequence). The CDR3 has 15 amino acids. Here the CDR3 reads CASRVDRSSGNTIYF. DNA for the CDR3: TGTGCCAGCAGGGTGGACAGGAGCTCTGGAAACACCATATATTTT.

A single count supports this clone. The rearrangement uses TRBV4-2 and TRBJ2-5, with 13 bases lining up with TRBD2. The CDR3 extends over 18 amino acids. Trimming removed 1 base from V and 2 bases from J; junction bases left unmatched: 7. CDR1 and CDR2 (germline): LGHNA, YNFKEQ. Here the CDR3 reads CASSQGTTSGGEQETQYF. CDR3 sequence (DNA): TGTGCCAGCAGCCAAGGAACCACTAGCGGGGGGGAACAAGAGACCCAGTACTTC.

V is TRBV7-6 and J is TRBJ2-7, with D perhaps matching TRBD2 (6 bases). V was shortened by 1 base and J by 6 bases, with 16 bases between the two germline ends. The CDR3 is made up of 15 amino acids. Germline V gene sequence: CDR1 SGHVS, CDR2 FNYEAQ. The CDR3 DNA reads as TGTGCCAGCAGCTTAGACCGGGGGACGACGGTCGAGCAGTACTTC. Encoded protein: CASSLDRGTTVEQYF.

The V and J genes are TRBV5-1 and TRBJ1-3; 9 bases line up with TRBD1. CDR3 length: 17 residues. The germline CDR1 and CDR2 sequences are SGHRS and YFSETQ. Trimming cost V 0 bases and J 0 bases; bases outside gene matches: 4. The CDR3 spells CASSLGDRVDSGNTIYF. The DNA for the CDR3 is TGCGCCAGCAGCTTGGGGGACAGGGTAGACTCTGGAAACACCATATATTTT.

The chain joins TRBV4-1 to TRBJ2-2; TRBD1 matches 7 bases. The CDR3 contains 14 residues. J lost 0 bases, V lost 11 bases, and 6 bases had no gene match. Germline lookup yields CDR1 MGHRA and CDR2 YSYEKL. The DNA of the CDR3 is TGCGCCGGTCGAACAGGGGCGAACACCGGGGAGCTGTTTTTT. This gives the protein CAGRTGANTGELFF.

V gene TRBV6-6 combines with J gene TRBJ2-3; 14 bases match TRBD2. J lost 4 bases, V lost 6 bases, and 6 bases had no gene match. This CDR3 comprises 16 residues. CDR1 MNHNY and CDR2 SVGAGI come from the germline V gene (reference sequence). As DNA, the CDR3 is TGTGCCAGCAGCGAGACTAGCGGGGGGGAGGCAGATACGCAGTATTTT. Translation: CASSETSGGEADTQYF.

The chain is built from TRBV5-1 and TRBJ2-7; TRBD2 aligns across 12 bases. V lost 1 base, J lost 4 bases, and 6 bases stayed unmatched. Germline V gene sequence: CDR1 SGHRS, CDR2 YFSETQ. This CDR3 has 16 residues. This CDR3 reads CASSLQPGLAGYEQYF. The DNA for the CDR3 is TGCGCCAGCAGCTTGCAACCTGGACTAGCGGGATACGAGCAGTACTTC.

The chain recombines TRBV9 with TRBJ2-1; 7 bases agree with TRBD2. CDR1 is SGDLS, CDR2 YYNGEE, per germline. The CDR3 length is 15 residues. V shed 0 bases and J 8 bases; nucleotides not matched to a gene: 8. The DNA of the CDR3 is TGTGCCAGCAGCGTAGGAGCGGGACCGAGCGATGAGCAGTTCTTC. Translated, it gives CASSVGAGPSDEQFF. Full variable domain (outside the CDR3, taken from reference TRBV9 and TRBJ2-1): DSGVTQTPKHLITATGQRVTLRCSPRSGDLSVYWYQQSLDQGLQFLIQYYNGEERAKGNILERFSAQQFPDLHSELNLSSLELGDSALYFCASSVGAGPSDEQFFGPGTRLTVL.